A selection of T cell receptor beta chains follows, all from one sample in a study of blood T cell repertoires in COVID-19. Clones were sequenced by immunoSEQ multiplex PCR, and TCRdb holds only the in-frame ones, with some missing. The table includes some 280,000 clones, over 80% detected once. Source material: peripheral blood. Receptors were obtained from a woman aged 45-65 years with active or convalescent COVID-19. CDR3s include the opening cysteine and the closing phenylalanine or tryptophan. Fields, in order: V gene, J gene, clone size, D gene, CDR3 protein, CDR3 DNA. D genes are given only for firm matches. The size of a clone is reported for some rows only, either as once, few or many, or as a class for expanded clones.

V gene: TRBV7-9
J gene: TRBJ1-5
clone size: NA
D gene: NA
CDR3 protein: CASSLGENQPQHF
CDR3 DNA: TGTGCCAGCAGCTTAGGGGAGAATCAGCCCCAGCATTTT

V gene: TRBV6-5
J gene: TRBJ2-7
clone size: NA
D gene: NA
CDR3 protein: CASSPGVGIYEQYF
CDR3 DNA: TGTGCCAGCAGCCCCGGGGTGGGGATCTACGAGCAGTACTTC

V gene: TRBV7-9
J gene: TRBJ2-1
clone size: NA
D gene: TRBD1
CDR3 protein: CASSPRQGPSYNEQFF
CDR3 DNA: TGTGCCAGCAGCCCGCGACAGGGACCCTCCTACAATGAGCAGTTCTTC

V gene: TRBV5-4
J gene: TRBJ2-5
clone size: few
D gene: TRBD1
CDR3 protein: CASRGGRTGGRETQYF
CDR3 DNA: TGTGCCAGCAGGGGGGGCAGGACAGGGGGCAGAGAGACCCAGTACTTC

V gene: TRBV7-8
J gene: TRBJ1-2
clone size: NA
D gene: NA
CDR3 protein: CASSFDYRANYGYTF
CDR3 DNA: TGTGCCAGCAGCTTCGATTACAGGGCTAACTATGGCTACACCTTC

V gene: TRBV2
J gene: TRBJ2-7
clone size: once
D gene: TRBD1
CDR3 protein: CASRDRSYEQYF
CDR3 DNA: TGTGCCAGCAGGGACAGGTCCTACGAGCAGTACTTC

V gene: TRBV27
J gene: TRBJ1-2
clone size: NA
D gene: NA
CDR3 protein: CASSFQAGQGYTF
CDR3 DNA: TGTGCCAGCAGTTTCCAGGCAGGGCAAGGCTACACCTTC

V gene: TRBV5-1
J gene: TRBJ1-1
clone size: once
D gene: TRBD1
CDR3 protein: CASSFILRRGQMRNTEAFF
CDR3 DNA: TGCGCCAGCAGCTTTATTTTACGTAGGGGGCAGATGAGAAACACTGAAGCTTTCTTT

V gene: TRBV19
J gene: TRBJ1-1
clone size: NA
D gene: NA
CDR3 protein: CASSIRRGGSVPNTEAFF
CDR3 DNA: TGTGCCAGTAGTATAAGAAGAGGAGGGTCGGTCCCGAACACTGAAGCTTTCTTT

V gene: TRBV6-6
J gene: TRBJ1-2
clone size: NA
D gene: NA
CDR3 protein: CASSPHLPDGANYGYTF
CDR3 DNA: TGTGCCAGCAGTCCCCACCTCCCGGACGGGGCTAACTATGGCTACACCTTC

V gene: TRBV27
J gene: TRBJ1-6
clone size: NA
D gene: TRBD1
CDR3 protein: CASSWDSEGSPLHF
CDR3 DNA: TGTGCCAGCAGCTGGGACAGTGAGGGATCACCCCTCCACTTT

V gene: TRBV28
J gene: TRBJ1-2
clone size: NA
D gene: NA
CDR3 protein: CASSLDNDYGYTF
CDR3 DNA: TGTGCCAGCAGTTTGGACAATGACTATGGCTACACCTTC

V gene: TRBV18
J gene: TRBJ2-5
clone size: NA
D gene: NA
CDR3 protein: CASSPETWEETQYF
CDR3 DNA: TGTGCCAGCTCACCAGAGACTTGGGAGGAGACCCAGTACTTC

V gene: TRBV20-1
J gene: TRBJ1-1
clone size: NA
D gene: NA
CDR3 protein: CSAGQLEAFF
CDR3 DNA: TGCAGTGCTGGACAGCTTGAAGCTTTCTTT

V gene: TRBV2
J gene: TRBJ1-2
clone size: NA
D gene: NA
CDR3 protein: CASKDRTANYGYTF
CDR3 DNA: TGTGCCAGCAAAGACAGAACAGCCAACTATGGCTACACCTTC

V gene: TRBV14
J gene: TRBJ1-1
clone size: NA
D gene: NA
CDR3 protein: CASSHGGFGTEAFF
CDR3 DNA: TGTGCCAGCAGCCACGGGGGTTTCGGGACTGAAGCTTTCTTT

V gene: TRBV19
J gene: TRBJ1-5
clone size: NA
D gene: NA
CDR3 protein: CASSIDRKQGNQPQHF
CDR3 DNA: TGTGCCAGTAGTATAGATCGAAAACAGGGCAATCAGCCCCAGCATTTT

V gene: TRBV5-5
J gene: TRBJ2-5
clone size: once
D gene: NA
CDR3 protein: CASSLGSGRGEETQYF
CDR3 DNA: TGTGCCAGCAGCTTGGGTTCAGGCAGGGGGGAAGAGACCCAGTACTTC

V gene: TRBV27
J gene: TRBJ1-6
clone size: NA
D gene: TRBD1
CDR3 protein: CASAGGLGNSPLHF
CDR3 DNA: TGTGCCAGCGCAGGGGGCTTGGGTAATTCACCCCTCCACTTT

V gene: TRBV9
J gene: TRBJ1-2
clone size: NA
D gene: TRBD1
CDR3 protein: CASSAEGEGASGYTF
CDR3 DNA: TGTGCCAGCAGCGCGGAGGGAGAGGGGGCGTCTGGCTACACCTTC

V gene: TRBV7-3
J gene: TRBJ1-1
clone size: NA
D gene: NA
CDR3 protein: CASGITRDTEAFF
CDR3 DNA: TGTGCCAGCGGAATAACGAGGGACACTGAAGCTTTCTTT

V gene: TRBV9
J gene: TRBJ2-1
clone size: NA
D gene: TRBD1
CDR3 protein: CASSVVGQGWNEQFF
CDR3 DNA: TGTGCCAGCAGCGTAGTAGGACAGGGGTGGAATGAGCAGTTCTTC

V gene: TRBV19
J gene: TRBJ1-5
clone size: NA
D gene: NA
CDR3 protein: CASSVGLGPNQPQHF
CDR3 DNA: TGTGCCAGTAGTGTGGGACTGGGGCCTAATCAGCCCCAGCATTTT

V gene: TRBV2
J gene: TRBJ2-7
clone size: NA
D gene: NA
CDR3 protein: CASSGDFSYEQYF
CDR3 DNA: TGTGCCAGCAGTGGGGACTTCTCCTACGAGCAGTACTTC

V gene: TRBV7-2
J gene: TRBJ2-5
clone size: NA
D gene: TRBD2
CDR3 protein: CASSLGLAGGAETQYF
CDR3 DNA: TGTGCCAGCAGCTTAGGACTAGCGGGAGGTGCGGAGACCCAGTACTTC

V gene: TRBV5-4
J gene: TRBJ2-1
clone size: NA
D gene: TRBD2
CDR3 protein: CASSLGGVGLAGRDNEQFF
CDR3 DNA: TGTGCCAGCAGCTTGGGAGGCGTGGGACTAGCGGGAAGAGACAATGAGCAGTTCTTC

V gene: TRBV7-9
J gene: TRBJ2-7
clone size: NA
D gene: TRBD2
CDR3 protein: CASSSASGRAGAYEQYF
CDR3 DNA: TGTGCCAGCAGCTCGGCTAGCGGGAGGGCCGGGGCTTACGAGCAGTACTTC

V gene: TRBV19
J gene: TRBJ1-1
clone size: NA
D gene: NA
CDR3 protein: CASSGALVGAFF
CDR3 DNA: TGTGCCAGTAGTGGGGCTTTGGTGGGAGCTTTCTTT

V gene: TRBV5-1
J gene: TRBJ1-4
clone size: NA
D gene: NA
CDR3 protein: CASSFGHHGGEKLFF
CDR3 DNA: TGCGCCAGCAGCTTTGGGCATCACGGAGGGGAAAAACTGTTTTTT

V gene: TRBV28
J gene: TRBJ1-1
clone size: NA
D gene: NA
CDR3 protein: CASSVNWNTEAFF
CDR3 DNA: TGTGCCAGCAGTGTAAACTGGAACACTGAAGCTTTCTTT

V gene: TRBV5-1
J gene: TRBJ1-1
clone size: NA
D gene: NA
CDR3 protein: CATRTDPNTEAFF
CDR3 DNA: TGCGCCACAAGGACAGATCCTAACACTGAAGCTTTCTTT

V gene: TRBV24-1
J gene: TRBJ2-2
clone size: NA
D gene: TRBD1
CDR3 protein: CATPKTGGFGELFF
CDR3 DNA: TGTGCCACCCCTAAGACAGGGGGATTCGGGGAGCTGTTTTTT

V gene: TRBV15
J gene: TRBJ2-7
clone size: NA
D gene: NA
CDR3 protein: CATSRRDPGDEQYF
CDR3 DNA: TGTGCCACCAGCAGACGGGACCCGGGGGACGAGCAGTACTTC

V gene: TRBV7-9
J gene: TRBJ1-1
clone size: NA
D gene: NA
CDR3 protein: CASRAGITEAFF
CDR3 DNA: TGTGCCAGCAGAGCAGGGATCACTGAAGCTTTCTTT

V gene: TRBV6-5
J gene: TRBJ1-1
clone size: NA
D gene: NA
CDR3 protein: CASSLYRNTEAFF
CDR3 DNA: TGTGCCAGCAGCCTTTACAGGAACACTGAAGCTTTCTTT

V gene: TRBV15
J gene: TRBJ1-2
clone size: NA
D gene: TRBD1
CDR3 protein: CATSPRTGLNYGYTF
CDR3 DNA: TGTGCCACCAGCCCTCGGACAGGCCTGAACTATGGCTACACCTTC

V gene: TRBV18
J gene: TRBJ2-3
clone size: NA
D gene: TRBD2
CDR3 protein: CASSRLASSTDTQYF
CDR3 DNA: TGTGCCAGCTCACGACTAGCGTCTAGCACAGATACGCAGTATTTT

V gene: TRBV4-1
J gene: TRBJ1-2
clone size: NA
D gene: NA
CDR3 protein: CASSQPFTMGREDYGYTF
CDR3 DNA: TGCGCCAGCAGCCAACCGTTTACTATGGGCAGGGAAGACTATGGCTACACCTTC

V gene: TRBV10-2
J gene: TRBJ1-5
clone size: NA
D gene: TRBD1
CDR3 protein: CASSHTGGLGNQPQHF
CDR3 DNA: TGCGCCAGCAGCCACACAGGGGGCCTGGGCAATCAGCCCCAGCATTTT

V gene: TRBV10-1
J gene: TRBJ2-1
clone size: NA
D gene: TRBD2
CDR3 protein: CASSWTSGEYNEQFF
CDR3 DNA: TGCGCCAGCAGTTGGACTAGCGGGGAATACAATGAGCAGTTCTTC

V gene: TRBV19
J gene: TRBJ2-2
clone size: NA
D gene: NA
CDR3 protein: CASSIPSGTGELFF
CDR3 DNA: TGTGCCAGTAGTATTCCCTCAGGAACCGGGGAGCTGTTTTTT

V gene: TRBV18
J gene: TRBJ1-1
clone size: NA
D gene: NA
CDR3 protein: CASSPYGLPRSEAFF
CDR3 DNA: TGTGCCAGCTCACCATACGGACTACCGAGGAGTGAAGCTTTCTTT

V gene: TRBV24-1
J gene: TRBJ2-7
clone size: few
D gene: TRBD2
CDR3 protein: CATSDHGLAGFCEQYF
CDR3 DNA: TGTGCCACCAGTGATCATGGACTAGCGGGATTCTGCGAGCAGTACTTC

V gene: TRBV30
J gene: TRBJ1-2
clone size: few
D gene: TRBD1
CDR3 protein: CACGQGGYGYTF
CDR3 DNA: TGTGCCTGTGGACAGGGAGGCTATGGCTACACCTTC

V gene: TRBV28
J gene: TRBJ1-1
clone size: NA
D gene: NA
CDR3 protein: CASSLTPRRGTEAFF
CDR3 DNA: TGTGCCAGCAGTTTAACACCCCGACGGGGCACTGAAGCTTTCTTT

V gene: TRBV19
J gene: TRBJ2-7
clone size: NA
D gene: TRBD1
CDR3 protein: CASSLTGGPTYEQYF
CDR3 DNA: TGTGCCAGTAGTCTGACAGGGGGGCCTACCTACGAGCAGTACTTC

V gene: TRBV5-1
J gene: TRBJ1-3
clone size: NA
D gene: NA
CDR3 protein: CASSLRPGASGNTIYF
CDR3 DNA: TGCGCCAGCAGCTTACGGCCAGGGGCGTCTGGAAACACCATATATTTT

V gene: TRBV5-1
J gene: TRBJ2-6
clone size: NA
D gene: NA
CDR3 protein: CASSSLQGMEANVLTF
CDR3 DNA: TGCGCCAGCAGCTCACTGCAGGGAATGGAGGCCAACGTCCTGACTTTC

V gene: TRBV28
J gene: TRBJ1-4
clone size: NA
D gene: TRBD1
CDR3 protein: CASLSRGRATNEKLFF
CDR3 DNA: TGTGCCAGCCTTTCTAGGGGGCGGGCAACTAATGAAAAACTGTTTTTT

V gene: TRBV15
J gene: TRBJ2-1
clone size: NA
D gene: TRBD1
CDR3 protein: CATSRVAPGQGFNEQFF
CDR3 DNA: TGTGCCACCAGCAGGGTGGCTCCGGGACAGGGATTTAATGAGCAGTTCTTC

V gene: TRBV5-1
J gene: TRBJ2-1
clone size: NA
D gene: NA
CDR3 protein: CASSPNTGKTRGEQFF
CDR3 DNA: TGCGCCAGCAGCCCCAACACGGGGAAGACACGCGGTGAGCAGTTCTTC

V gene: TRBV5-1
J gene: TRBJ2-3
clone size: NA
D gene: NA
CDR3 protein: CASSMDYTDTQYF
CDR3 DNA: TGCGCCAGCAGCATGGACTACACAGATACGCAGTATTTT

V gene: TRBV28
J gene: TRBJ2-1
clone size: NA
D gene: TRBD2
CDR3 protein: CASITAGTSSYNEQFF
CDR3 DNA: TGTGCCAGCATCACCGCGGGGACTAGCTCCTACAATGAGCAGTTCTTC

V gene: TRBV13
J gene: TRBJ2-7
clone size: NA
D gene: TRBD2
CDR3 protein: CASSRGAYEQYF
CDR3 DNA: TGTGCCAGCAGCCGGGGGGCCTACGAGCAGTACTTC

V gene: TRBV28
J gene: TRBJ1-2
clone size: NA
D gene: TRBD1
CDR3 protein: CASRGDREGGGYTF
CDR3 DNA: TGTGCCAGCAGAGGCGACAGGGAAGGGGGTGGCTACACCTTC

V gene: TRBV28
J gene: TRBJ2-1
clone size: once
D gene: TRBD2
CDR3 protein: CASRTGLDDNEQFF
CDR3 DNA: TGTGCCAGCAGAACGGGACTAGACGACAATGAGCAGTTCTTC

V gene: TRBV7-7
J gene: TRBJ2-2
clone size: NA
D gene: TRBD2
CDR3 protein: CASSPGAGGGNTGELFF
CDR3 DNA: TGTGCTAGCAGCCCTGGTGCGGGGGGTGGAAACACCGGGGAGCTGTTTTTT

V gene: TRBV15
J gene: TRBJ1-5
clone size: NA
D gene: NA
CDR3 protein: CATSRDGALQATHQPQHF
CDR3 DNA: TGTGCCACCAGCAGAGATGGGGCCCTCCAAGCAACACATCAGCCCCAGCATTTT

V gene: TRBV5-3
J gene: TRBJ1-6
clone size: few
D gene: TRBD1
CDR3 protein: CARSLGRGSYNSPLHF
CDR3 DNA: TGTGCCAGAAGCTTGGGCAGGGGGTCCTATAATTCACCCCTCCACTTT